Detailed here is one T cell receptor beta chain. Its antigen remains unknown. The CDR3 runs 16 residues. J lost 2 bases, V lost 5 bases, and 3 bases had no gene match. The data were obtained in a study of blood T cells in healthy people across ages. Per individual sample, total RNA of at least 6 micrograms was extracted. For the second PCR, which ran for about 7 to 11 cycles, a sample-barcoded 5' primer and a J-beta primer mix were used. Each CDR3 protein is one row after TCRdb ran MiXCR on the 5' RACE reads. The table has 450,000 to 700,000 distinct CDR3 sequences, 25% to 30% seen once. General study points: The donors' CMV status was not determined, possibly confounding changes in expanded clonotypes. There were more naive CD4+ cells and higher diversity in long-lived donors than in aged donors.

This clonotype was obtained from a woman aged 70-85 years in good health. The sample comprised blood. The J gene is TRBJ2-6, the V gene TRBV12-3 or TRBV12-4; 10 nucleotides line up with TRBD1. The CDR3 region is CASSDGQGAGANVLTF. The CDR3 nucleotides are TGTGCCAGCAGTGATGGACAGGGGGCTGGGGCCAACGTCCTGACTTTC.